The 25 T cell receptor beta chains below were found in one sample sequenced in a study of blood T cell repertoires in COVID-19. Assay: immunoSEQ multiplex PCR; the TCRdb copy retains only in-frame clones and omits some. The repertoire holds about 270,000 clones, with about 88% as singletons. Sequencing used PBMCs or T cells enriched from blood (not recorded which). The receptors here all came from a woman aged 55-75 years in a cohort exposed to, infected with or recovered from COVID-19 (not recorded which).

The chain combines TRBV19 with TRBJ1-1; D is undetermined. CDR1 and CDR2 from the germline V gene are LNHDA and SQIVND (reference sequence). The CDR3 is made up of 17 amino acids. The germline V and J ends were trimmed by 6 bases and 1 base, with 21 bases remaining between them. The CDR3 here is CASRTNPIRRGNTEAFF. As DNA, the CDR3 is TGTGCCAGTAGAACAAACCCGATAAGGAGAGGGAACACTGAAGCTTTCTTT.

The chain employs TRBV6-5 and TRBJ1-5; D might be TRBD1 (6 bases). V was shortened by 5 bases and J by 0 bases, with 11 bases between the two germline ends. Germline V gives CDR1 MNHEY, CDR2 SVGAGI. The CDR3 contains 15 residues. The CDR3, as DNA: TGTGCCAGCAGTCGCGGACAGTCTAGCAATCAGCCCCAGCATTTT. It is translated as CASSRGQSSNQPQHF.

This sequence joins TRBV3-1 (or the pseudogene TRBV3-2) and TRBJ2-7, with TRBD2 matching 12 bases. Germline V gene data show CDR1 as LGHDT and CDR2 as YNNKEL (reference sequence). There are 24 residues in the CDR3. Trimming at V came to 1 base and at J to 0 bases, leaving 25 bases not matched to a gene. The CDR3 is CASSQGVSGGTSGRPGGPSYEQYF. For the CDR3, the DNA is TGTGCCAGCAGCCAAGGGGTCTCGGGAGGAACTAGCGGGAGGCCCGGGGGGCCCTCCTACGAGCAGTACTTC.

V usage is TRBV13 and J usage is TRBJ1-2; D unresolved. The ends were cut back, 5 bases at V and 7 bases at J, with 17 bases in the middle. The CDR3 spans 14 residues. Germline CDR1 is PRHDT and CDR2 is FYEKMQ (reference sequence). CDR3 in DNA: TGTGCCAGCAGCATTTTACTGTCCGCGGGTGGCTACACCTTC. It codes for CASSILLSAGGYTF.

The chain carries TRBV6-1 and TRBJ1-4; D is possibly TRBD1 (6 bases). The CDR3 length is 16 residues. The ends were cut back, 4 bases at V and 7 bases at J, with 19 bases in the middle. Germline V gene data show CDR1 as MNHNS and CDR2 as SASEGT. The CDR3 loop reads CASSGGSSGAGEKLFF. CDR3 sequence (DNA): TGTGCCAGCAGTGGGGGGTCGTCAGGGGCCGGTGAAAAACTGTTTTTT.

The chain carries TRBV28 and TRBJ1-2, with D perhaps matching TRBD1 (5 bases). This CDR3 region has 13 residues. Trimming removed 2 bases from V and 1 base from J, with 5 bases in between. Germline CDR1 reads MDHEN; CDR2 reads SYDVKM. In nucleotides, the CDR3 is TGTGCCAGCAGTTTACAGGGTAACTATGGCTACACCTTC. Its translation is CASSLQGNYGYTF.

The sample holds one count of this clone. CDR3 loop: CASTSGPGELFF. The DNA for the CDR3 is TGTGCCAGCACCTCAGGTCCCGGGGAGCTGTTTTTT. This chain joins TRBV28 and TRBJ2-2; D is undetermined. CDR3 length: 12 residues. Germline V gene sequence: CDR1 MDHEN, CDR2 SYDVKM. V was shortened by 7 bases and J by 6 bases, with 9 bases between the two germline ends.

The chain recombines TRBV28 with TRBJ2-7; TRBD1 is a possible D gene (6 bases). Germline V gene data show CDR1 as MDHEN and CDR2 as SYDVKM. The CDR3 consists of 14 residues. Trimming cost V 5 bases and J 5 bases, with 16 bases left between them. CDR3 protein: CASSNTRGGHEQYF. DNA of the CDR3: TGTGCCAGCAGTAACACCAGGGGCGGCCACGAGCAGTACTTC.

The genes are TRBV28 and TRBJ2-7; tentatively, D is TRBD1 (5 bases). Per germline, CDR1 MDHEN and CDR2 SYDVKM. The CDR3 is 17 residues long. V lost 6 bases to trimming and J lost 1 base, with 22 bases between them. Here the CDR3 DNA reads TGTGCCAGCAGCCGCTGGGGCTACATTTCCCCTTCCTACGAGCAGTACTTC. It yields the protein CASSRWGYISPSYEQYF.

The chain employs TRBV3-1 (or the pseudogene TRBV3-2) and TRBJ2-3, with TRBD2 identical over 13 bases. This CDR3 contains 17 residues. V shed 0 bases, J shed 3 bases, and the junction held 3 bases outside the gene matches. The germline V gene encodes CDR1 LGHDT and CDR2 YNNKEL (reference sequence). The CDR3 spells CASSQELGLAGTDTQYF. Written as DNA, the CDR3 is TGTGCCAGCAGCCAAGAACTGGGACTAGCGGGAACAGATACGCAGTATTTT.

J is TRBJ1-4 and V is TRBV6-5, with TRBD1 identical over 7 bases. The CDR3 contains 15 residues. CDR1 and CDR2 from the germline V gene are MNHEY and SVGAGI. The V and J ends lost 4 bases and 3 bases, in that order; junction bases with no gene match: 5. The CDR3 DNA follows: TGTGCCAGCAGTTTCCCCGGGACAGCTAATGAAAAACTGTTTTTT. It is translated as CASSFPGTANEKLFF.

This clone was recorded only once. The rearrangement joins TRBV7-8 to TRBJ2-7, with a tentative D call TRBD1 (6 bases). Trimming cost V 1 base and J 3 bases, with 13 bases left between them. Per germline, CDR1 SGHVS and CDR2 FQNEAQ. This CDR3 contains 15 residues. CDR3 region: CASSLVPGAVYEQYF. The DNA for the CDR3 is TGTGCCAGCAGCTTAGTCCCAGGGGCAGTCTACGAGCAGTACTTC.

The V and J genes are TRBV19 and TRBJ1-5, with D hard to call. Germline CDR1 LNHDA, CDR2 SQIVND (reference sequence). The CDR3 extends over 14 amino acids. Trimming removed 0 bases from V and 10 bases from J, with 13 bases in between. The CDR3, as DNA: TGTGCCAGTAGTATAGATCGCCAGGTTATTCCCCAGCATTTT. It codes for CASSIDRQVIPQHF.

In DNA, the CDR3 is TGTGCCAGCAGTTCCGCCGGGACTGGCTCTGGAAACACCATATATTTT. Translating gives CASSSAGTGSGNTIYF. V and J are TRBV27 and TRBJ1-3, with TRBD1 as a possible D gene (5 bases). V shed 4 bases and J shed 0 bases, with 13 bases lying between them. CDR1 MNHEY and CDR2 SMNVEV come from the germline V gene (reference sequence). The CDR3 is made up of 16 amino acids.

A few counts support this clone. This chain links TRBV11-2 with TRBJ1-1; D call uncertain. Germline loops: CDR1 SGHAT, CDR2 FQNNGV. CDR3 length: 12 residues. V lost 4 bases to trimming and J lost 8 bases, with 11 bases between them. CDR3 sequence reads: CASSSYLVEAFF. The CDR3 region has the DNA TGTGCCAGCAGCTCCTACCTCGTCGAAGCTTTCTTT.

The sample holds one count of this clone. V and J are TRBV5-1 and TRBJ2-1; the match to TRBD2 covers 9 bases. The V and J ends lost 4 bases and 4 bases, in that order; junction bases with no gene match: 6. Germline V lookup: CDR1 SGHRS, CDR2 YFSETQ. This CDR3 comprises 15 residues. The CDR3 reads CASSTSSGMYNEQFF. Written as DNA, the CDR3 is TGCGCCAGCAGCACTTCTAGCGGGATGTACAATGAGCAGTTCTTC.

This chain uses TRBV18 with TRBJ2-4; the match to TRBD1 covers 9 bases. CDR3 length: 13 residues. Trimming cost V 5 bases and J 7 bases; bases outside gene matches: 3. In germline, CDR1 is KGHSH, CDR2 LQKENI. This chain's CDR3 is CASSGGQGNIQYF. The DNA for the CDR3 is TGTGCCAGCTCAGGCGGACAGGGGAACATTCAGTACTTC.

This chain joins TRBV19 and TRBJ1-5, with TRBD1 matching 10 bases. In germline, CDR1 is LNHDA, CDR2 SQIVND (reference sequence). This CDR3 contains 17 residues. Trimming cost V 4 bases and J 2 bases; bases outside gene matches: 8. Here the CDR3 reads CASSKRQGAGGNQPQHF. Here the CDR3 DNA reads TGTGCCAGTAGTAAACGACAGGGGGCAGGAGGCAATCAGCCCCAGCATTTT.

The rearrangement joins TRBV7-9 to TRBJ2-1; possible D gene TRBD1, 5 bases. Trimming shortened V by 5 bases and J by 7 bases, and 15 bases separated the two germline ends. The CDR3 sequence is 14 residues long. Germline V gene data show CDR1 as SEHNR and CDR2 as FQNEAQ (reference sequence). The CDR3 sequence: CASSPPSTANEQFF. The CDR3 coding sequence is TGTGCCAGCAGCCCCCCTTCGACAGCGAATGAGCAGTTCTTC.

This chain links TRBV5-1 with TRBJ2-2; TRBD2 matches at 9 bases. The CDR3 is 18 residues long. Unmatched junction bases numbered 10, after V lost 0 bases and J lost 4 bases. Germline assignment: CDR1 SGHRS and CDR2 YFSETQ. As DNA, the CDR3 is TGCGCCAGCAGCTTGGGAACGGGAGCGGGAGGCGTCACCGGGGAGCTGTTTTTT. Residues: CASSLGTGAGGVTGELFF.

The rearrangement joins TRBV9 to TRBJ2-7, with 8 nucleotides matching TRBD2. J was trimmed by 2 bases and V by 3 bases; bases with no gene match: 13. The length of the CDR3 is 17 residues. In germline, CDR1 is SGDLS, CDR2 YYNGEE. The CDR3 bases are TGTGCCAGCAGCGCCCGGGGGGGTAGCGGGACTACCTACGAGCAGTACTTC. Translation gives CASSARGGSGTTYEQYF.

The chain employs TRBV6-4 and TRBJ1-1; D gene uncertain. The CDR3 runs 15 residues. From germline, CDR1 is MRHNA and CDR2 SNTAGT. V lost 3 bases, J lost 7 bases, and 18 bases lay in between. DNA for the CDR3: TGTGCCAGCAGTGATGTCATGGGAGAATACTTTGAAGCTTTCTTT. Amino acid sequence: CASSDVMGEYFEAFF.

CDR3 in amino acids: CASSVRGREQETQYF. The CDR3 DNA is TGTGCCAGCTCAGTCAGGGGAAGGGAACAAGAGACCCAGTACTTC. V and J are TRBV7-9 and TRBJ2-5; perhaps TRBD1 as D (6 bases). The CDR3 is 15 amino acids. V shed 8 bases and J shed 2 bases, with 18 bases lying between them. In germline, CDR1 is SEHNR, CDR2 FQNEAQ (reference sequence).

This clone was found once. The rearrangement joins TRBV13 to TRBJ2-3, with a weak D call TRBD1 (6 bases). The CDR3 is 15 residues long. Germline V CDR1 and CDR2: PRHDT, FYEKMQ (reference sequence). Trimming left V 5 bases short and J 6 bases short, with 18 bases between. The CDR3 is CASSATTQGWDTQYF. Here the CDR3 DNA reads TGTGCCAGCAGCGCCACCACACAGGGATGGGATACGCAGTATTTT.

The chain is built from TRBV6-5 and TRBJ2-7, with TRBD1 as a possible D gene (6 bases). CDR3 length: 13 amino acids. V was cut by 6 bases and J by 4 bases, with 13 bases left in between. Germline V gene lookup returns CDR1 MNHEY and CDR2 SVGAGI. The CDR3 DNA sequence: TGTGCCAGCAGGCTCCCCCAGGGGTACGAGCAGTACTTC. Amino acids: CASRLPQGYEQYF.